Below are 5 T cell receptor beta chains sequenced from a single sample in a study of blood T cell repertoires in COVID-19. Using immunoSEQ multiplex PCR, the repertoire was profiled, and TCRdb retains in-frame clones only, with some absent. The profile shows under 300,000 clones, about four fifths of them singletons. Sequenced material: peripheral blood. These TCRs come from a man older than 75 with acute or convalescent COVID-19.

This clone was observed once. The V gene is TRBV5-1, the J gene TRBJ1-2; possible D gene TRBD1, 6 bases. Deletions cut 0 bases from V and 4 bases from J, with 13 bases between. This CDR3 is built from 15 residues. Germline V gives CDR1 SGHRS, CDR2 YFSETQ. CDR3 in DNA: TGCGCCAGCAGCTTGGGGGACACCACGATCTATGGCTACACCTTC. Amino acid sequence: CASSLGDTTIYGYTF.

In nucleotides, the CDR3 is TGCAGTGCTAGTGCCCGTGGCACCGACAATGAGCAGTTCTTC. Its protein product is CSASARGTDNEQFF. V usage is TRBV20-1 and J usage is TRBJ2-1, with no clear D. V shed 3 bases and J shed 5 bases, with 14 bases lying between them. CDR1 is DFQATT and CDR2 is SNEGSKA in the germline V gene (reference sequence). This CDR3 has 14 amino acids.

The V and J genes are TRBV14 and TRBJ2-3, with D possibly TRBD2 on 5 matching bases. V was cut by 9 bases and J by 4 bases, with 17 bases left in between. The length of the CDR3 is 14 residues. Germline CDR1 is SGHDN and CDR2 is FVKESK. CDR3 loop: CASKRFPDSDTQYF. In DNA form, the CDR3 reads TGTGCCAGTAAGAGATTCCCGGACTCAGATACGCAGTATTTT.

The gene calls are TRBV10-1 and TRBJ2-7; tentatively, D is TRBD2 (6 bases). Trimming removed 0 bases from V and 5 bases from J, with 14 bases in between. Germline V gives CDR1 WNHNN, CDR2 SYGVQD (reference sequence). CDR3 length equals 15 residues. The CDR3 nucleotides read TGCGCCAGCAGTGAGTCGAGGCGGGAAAAGAACGAGCAGTACTTC. Translation gives CASSESRREKNEQYF.

The chain joins TRBV18 to TRBJ2-7, with 8 bases aligning to TRBD2. The CDR3 runs 15 residues. V lost 5 bases and J lost 2; bases outside the gene matches: 8. From germline, CDR1 is KGHSH and CDR2 LQKENI. The CDR3 nucleotides are TGTGCCAGCTCAGGGGTTAGCGGGACCCCCTACGAGCAGTACTTC. Amino acids: CASSGVSGTPYEQYF.